The source of this T cell receptor (beta chain) is a study of blood T cell repertoires in COVID-19. Study-wide context: Collection of acute and convalescent COVID-19 samples took place in the United States, Italy and Spain.

Original processing methods: Cell counts per sample came from amplifying reference gene primers. The table came from immunoSEQ multiplex PCR; TCRdb's copy has only in-frame clones and leaves some out. For V, J and clone size, that table is used; D and trimming come from the DNA. This sample yields about 300,000 clones, of which just under 90% are seen a single time; roughly 5.9% belongs to the top ten. This CDR3 comprises 13 residues. Looked up from germline, CDR1 is LNHDA and CDR2 is SQIVND (reference sequence). Between the trimmed V and J ends, which lost 3 bases and 8 bases, there was a span of 10 bases. Followed over time, Seattle patients had been enrolled while infection was active.

The J gene is TRBJ1-4, the V gene TRBV19; D is unclear. The clonotype originates from a woman aged 50 to 60 with COVID-19, enrolled during active disease. Sequencing used peripheral blood. The CDR3 DNA is TGTGCCAGTAGTATGTGGGAGCGAGAAAAACTGTTTTTT. It codes for CASSMWEREKLFF.